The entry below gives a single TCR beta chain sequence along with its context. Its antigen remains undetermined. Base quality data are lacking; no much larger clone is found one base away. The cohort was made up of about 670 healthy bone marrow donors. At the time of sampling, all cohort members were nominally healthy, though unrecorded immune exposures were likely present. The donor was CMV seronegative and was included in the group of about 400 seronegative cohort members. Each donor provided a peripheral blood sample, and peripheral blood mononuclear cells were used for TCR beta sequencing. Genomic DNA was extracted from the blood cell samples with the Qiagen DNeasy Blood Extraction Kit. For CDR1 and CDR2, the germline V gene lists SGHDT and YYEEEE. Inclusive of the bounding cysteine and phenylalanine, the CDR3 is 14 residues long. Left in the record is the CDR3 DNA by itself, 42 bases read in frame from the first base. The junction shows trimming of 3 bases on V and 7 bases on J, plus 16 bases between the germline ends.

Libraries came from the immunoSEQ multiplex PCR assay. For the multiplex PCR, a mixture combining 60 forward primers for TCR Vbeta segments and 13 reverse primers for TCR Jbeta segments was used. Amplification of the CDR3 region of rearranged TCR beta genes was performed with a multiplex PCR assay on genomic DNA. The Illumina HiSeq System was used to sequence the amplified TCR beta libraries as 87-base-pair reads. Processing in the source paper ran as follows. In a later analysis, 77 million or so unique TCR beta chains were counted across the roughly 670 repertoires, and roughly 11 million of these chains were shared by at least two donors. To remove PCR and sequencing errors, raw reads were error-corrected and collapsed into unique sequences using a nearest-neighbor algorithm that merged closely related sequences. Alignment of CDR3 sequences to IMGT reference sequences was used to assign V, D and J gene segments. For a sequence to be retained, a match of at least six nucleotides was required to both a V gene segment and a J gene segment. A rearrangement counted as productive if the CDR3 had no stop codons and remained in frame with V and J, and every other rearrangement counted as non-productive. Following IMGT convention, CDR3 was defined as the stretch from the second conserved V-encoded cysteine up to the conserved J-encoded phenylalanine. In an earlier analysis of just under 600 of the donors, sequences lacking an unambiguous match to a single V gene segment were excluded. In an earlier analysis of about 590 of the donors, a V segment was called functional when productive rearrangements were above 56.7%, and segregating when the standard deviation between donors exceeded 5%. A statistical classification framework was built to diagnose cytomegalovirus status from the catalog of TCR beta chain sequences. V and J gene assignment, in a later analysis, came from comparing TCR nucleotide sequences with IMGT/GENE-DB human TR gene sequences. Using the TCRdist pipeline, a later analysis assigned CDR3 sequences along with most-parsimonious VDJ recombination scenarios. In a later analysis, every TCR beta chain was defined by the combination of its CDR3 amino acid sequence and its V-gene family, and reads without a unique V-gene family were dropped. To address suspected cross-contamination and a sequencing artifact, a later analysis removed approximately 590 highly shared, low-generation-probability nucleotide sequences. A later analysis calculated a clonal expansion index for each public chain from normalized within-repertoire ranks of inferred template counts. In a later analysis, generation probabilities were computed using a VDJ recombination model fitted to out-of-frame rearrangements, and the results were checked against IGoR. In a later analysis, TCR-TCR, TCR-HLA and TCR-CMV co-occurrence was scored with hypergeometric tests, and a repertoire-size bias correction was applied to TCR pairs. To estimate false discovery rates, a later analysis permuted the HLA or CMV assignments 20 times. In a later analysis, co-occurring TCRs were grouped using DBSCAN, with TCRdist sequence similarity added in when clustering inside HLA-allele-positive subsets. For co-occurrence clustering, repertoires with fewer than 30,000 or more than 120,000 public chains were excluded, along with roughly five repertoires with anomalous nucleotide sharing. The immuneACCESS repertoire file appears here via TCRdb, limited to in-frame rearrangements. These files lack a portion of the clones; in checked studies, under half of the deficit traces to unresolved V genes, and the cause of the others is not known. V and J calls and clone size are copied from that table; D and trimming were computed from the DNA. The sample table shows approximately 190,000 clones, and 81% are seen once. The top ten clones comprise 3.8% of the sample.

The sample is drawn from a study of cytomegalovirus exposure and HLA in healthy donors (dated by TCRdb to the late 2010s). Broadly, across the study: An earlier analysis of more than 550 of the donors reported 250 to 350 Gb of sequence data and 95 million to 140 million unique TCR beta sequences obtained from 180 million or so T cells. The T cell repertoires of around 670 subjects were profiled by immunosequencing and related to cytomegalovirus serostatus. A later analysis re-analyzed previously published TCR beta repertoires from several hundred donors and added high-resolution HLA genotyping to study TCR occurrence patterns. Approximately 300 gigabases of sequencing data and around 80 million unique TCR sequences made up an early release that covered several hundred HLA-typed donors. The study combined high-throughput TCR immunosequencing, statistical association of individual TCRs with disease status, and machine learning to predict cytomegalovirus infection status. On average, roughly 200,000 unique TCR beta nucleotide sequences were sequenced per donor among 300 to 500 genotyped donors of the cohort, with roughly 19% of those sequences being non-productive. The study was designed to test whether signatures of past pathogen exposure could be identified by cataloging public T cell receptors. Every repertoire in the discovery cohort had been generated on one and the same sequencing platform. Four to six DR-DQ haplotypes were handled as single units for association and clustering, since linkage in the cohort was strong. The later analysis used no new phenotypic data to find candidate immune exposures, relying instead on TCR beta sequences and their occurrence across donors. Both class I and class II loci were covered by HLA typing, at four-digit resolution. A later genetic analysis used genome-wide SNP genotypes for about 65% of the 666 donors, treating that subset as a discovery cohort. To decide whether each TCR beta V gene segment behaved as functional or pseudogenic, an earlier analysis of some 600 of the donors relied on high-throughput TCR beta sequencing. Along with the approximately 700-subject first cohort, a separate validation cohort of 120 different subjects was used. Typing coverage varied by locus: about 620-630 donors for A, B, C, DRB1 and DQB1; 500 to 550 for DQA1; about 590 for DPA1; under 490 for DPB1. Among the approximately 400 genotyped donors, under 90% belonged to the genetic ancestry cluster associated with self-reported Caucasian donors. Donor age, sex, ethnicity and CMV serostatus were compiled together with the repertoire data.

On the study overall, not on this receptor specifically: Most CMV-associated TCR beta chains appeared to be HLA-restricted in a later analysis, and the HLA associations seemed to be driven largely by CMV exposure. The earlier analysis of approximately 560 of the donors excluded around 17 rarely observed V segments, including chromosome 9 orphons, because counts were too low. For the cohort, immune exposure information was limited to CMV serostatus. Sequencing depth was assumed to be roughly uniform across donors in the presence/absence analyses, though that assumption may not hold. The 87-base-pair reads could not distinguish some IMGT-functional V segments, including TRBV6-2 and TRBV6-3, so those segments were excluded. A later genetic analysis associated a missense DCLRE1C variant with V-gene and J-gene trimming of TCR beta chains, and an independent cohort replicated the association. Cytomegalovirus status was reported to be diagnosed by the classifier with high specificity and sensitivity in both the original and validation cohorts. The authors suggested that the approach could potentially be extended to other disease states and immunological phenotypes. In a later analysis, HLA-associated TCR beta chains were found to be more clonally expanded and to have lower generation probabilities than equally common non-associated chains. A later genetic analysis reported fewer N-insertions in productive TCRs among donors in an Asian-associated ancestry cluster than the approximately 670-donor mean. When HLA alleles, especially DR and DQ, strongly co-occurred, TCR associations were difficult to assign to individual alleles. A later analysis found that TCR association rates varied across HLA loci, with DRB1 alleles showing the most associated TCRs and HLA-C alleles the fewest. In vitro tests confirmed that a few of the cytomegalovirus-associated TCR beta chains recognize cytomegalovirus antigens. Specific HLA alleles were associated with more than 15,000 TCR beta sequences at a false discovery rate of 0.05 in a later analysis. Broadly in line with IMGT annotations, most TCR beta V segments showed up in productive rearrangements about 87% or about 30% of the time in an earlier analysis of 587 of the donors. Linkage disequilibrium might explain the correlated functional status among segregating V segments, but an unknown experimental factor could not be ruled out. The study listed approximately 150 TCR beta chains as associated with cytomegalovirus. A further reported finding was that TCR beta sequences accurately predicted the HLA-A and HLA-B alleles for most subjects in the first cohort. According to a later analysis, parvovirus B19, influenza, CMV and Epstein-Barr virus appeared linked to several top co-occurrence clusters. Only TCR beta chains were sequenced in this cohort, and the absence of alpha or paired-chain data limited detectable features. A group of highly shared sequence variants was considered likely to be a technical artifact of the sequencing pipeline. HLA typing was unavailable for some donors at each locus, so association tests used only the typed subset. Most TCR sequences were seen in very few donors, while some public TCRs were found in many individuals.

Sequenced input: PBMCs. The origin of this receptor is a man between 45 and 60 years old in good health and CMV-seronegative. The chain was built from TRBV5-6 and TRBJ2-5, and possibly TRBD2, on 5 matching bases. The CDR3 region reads CASSWPGNLGTQYF. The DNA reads TGTGCCAGCAGCTGGCCCGGGAATTTAGGGACCCAGTACTTC.